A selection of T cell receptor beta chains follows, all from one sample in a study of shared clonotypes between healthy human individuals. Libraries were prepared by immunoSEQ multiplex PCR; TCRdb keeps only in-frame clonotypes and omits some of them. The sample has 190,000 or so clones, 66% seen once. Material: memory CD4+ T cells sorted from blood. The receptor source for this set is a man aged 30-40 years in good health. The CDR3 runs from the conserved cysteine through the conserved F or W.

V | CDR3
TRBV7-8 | CASSSRVLVHEQYF
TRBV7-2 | CASSLAGRNTEAFF
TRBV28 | CASSLQGLGGYTF
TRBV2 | CATGLAGVTDTQYF
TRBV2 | CASSVLSGPGIGNTIYF
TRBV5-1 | CASSSTGLSNQPQHF
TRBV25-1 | CASSETTGAAATNEKLFF
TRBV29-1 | CSVDPTGLLSENTIYF
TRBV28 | CASSDPPNTEAFF
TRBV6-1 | CASSENRRDRGRNEQFF
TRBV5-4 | CASSPPGLAGVHEQYF
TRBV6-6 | CASSYLGYNEQFF
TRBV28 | CASSFRGVELFF
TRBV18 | CASSLSGTDNEQFF
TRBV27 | CASSHLLARTTRGSYNEQFF
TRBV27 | CASSPRPALASYEQYF
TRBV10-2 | CASRAAGDARGYTF
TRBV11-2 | CASSLRQAREETQYF
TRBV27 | CASSLREGETQYF
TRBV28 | CASSQGAGDPRGYTF
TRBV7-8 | CASIAPPGGEYNEQFF
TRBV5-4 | CASSLRTSVMHTDTQYF
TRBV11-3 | CASSSNTRATEAFF
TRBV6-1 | CASSQGQARGGYTF
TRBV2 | CASSPGLAGLSSYNEQFF
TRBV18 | CASSPSGQGGAEAFF
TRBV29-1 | CSVASNRHGYTF
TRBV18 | CASSPIKGAGTTTGELFF
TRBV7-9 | CASRGGLAGDRTGELFF
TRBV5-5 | CASSSLGGGTDTQYF
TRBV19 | CASSGSGRHSYEQYF
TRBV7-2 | CASSLDGRGLSGSSYEQYF
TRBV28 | CASSLSGLAGGHQETQYF
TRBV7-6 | CASSLGDSSNQPQHF
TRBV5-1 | CATTNGQGKQETQYF
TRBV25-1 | CASSDLGRAWGQGTQYF
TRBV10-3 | CAISPDRARSYEQYF
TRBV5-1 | CASSLSRTPREETQYF
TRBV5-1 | CASSLWGLGGETQYF
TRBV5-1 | CASSGEGAAGQYF
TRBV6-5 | CASRGTGGRDGQYF
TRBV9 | CASSVVDGASTDTQYF
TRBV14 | CASSRRWTNEKLFF
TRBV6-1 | CASALGSGVVDTQYF
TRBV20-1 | CSARVGTLGHF
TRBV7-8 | CASSPDGSRAETQYF
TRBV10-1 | CASSEGSRGNEQFF
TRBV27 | CASSPELRGLEAFF
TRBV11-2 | CASSTTGTSTDTQYF
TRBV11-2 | CASSLAGFAGELFF
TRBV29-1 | CSVGVSVASIQYF
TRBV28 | CASSRGEQETQYF
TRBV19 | CASTEVQGYGYTF
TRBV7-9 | CASSPGLAGPTDTQYF
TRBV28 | CASSSPSGRGRNEQFF
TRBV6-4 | CASSDTKHWTSGSNTQYF
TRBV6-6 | CASSYLATSYNEQFF
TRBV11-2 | CASSLDRAGANVLTF
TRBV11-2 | CASRTIRLDSGANVLTF
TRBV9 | CASSAQTGWNTEAFF